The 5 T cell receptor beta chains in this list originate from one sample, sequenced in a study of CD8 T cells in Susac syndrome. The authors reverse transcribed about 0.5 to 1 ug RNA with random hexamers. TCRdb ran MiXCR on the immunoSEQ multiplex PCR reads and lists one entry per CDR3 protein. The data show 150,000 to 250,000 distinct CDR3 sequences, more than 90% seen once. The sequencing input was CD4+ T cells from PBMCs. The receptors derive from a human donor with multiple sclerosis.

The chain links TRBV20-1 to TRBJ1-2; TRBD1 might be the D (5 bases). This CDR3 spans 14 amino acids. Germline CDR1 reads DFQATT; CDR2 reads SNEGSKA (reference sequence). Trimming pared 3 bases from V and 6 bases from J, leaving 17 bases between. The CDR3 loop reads CSASFQGGRDGYTF. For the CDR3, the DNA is TGCAGTGCTAGTTTCCAGGGTGGTAGGGATGGCTACACCTTC.

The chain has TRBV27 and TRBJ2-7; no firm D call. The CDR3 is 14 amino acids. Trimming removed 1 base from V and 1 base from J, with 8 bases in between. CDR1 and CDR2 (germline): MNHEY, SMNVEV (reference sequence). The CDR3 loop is CASSLFLGSYEQYF. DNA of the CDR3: TGTGCCAGCAGTTTATTCCTGGGTTCCTACGAGCAGTACTTC.

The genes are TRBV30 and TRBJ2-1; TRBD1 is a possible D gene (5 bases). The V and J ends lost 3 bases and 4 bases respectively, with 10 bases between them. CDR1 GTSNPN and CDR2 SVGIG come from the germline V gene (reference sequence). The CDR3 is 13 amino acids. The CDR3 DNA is TGTGCCTGGAGCGTGGGGCCGTACAATGAGCAGTTCTTC. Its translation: CAWSVGPYNEQFF.

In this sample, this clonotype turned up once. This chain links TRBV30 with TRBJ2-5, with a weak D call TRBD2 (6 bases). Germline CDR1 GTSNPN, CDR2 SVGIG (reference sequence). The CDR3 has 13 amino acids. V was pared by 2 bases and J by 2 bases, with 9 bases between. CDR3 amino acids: CAWSMGGQETQYF. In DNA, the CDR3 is TGTGCCTGGAGTATGGGGGGTCAAGAGACCCAGTACTTC.

CDR3 in DNA: TGCGCCAGCAGCTTGGTCACCGGGCTAGCGGGTACCCAGTACTTC. Its translation: CASSLVTGLAGTQYF. The rearrangement links TRBV5-1 to TRBJ2-7; 8 bases fit TRBD2. The V gene's germline CDR1 is SGHRS and CDR2 YFSETQ. Trimming cost V 0 bases and J 10 bases; bases outside gene matches: 12. The CDR3 runs 15 residues. The full variable domain, with the rest looked up from reference TRBV5-1 and TRBJ2-7, is KAGVTQTPRYLIKTRGQQVTLSCSPISGHRSVSWYQQTPGQGLQFLFEYFSETQRNKGNFPGRFSGRQFSNSRSEMNVSTLELGDSALYLCASSLVTGLAGTQYFGPGTRLTVT.